These 5 T cell receptor beta chains originate from one sample sequenced in a study of regulatory T cells. Study-wide points: Hydrophobic residues at CDR3 positions 6 and 7 were enriched in conventional CD4+ T cells of CD3G-deficient patients.

Their recognized antigens are unknown. Amplification used 52 TRBV primers and 13 TRBJ primers. TCRdb's copy holds only in-frame clones and misses some; the assay was immunoSEQ multiplex PCR. The sample has 30,000 to 40,000 clones, roughly 92% seen once. The sample was conventional CD4+ T cells sorted from blood. The receptor set was obtained from a child aged 2-9 years with CD3G deficiency.

The gene calls are TRBV6-5 and TRBJ2-3; D may be TRBD2 (5 bases). Looked up from germline, CDR1 is MNHEY and CDR2 is SVGAGI. CDR3 length: 13 residues. The ends were cut back, 0 bases at V and 7 bases at J, with 8 bases in the middle. The CDR3 sequence is CASSYSPGNTQYF. The CDR3 DNA reads as TGTGCCAGCAGTTACTCACCCGGGAATACGCAGTATTTT.

The chain recombines TRBV11-1 with TRBJ2-1; D gene ambiguous. This CDR3 contains 13 residues. The V gene's germline CDR1 is SGHAT and CDR2 FQDESV (reference sequence). Trimming pared 5 bases from V and 10 bases from J, leaving 15 bases between. This chain's CDR3 is CASSPRPFGEQFF. In nucleotides, the CDR3 is TGTGCCAGCAGCCCCCGGCCCTTCGGGGAGCAGTTCTTC.

The chain is built from TRBV28 and TRBJ1-1; D is uncertain. The germline CDR1 and CDR2 sequences are MDHEN and SYDVKM. This CDR3 has 15 residues. Trimming pared 5 bases from V and 1 base from J, leaving 14 bases between. The CDR3 reads CASSTPGRKNTEAFF. The DNA of the CDR3 is TGTGCCAGCAGTACCCCTGGACGGAAGAACACTGAAGCTTTCTTT.

The chain is built from TRBV28 and TRBJ2-7; a weak D match, TRBD1 (6 bases). Trimming pared 6 bases from V and 5 bases from J, leaving 11 bases between. Germline values: CDR1 MDHEN, CDR2 SYDVKM. The CDR3 covers 12 residues. CDR3 residues: CASSSGDHEQYF. The CDR3 nucleotides are TGTGCCAGCAGCTCAGGGGATCACGAGCAGTACTTC. The full variable domain, completed using reference TRBV28 and TRBJ2-7, is DVKVTQSSRYLVKRTGEKVFLECVQDMDHENMFWYRQDPGLGLRLIYFSYDVKMKEKGDIPEGYSVSREKKERFSLILESASTNQTSMYLCASSSGDHEQYFGPGTRLTVT.

The chain has TRBV28 and TRBJ1-2; D remains unclear. V lost 5 bases to trimming and J lost 6 bases, with 13 bases between them. Looked up from germline, CDR1 is MDHEN and CDR2 is SYDVKM. The CDR3 spans 13 residues. DNA for the CDR3: TGTGCCAGCAGTCCGCCGGGAACCGATGGCTACACCTTC. Its protein product is CASSPPGTDGYTF.